The T cell receptor beta chain under discussion was sequenced for a study of early T cells in non-severe SARS-CoV-2 infection. Individual cDNA molecules were tagged with unique molecular identifiers, the study reported. TCRdb passed the 5' RACE reads through MiXCR, listing each CDR3 protein once. Among under 85,000 distinct CDR3 sequences listed, roughly an eighth were seen once. The CDR3 is 16 amino acids. V was clipped by 6 bases and J by 2 bases, with 16 bases between them. Germline CDR1 reads LNHDA; CDR2 reads SQIVND (reference sequence). The receptor's source is an adult who was a healthcare worker with PCR-confirmed SARS-CoV-2 infection or an uninfected control (not recorded which). This chain links TRBV19 with TRBJ2-2; TRBD1 might be the D (7 bases). Sequencing used whole blood. CDR3 residues: CASSPRGALNTGELFF. The CDR3 region has the DNA TGTGCCAGTAGCCCCAGGGGGGCCCTCAACACCGGGGAGCTGTTTTTT. The variable domain in full, with the rest retrieved from reference TRBV19 and TRBJ2-2, is DGGITQSPKYLFRKEGQNVTLSCEQNLNHDAMYWYRQDPGQGLRLIYYSQIVNDFQKGDIAEGYSVSREKKESFPLTVTSAQKNPTAFYLCASSPRGALNTGELFFGEGSRLTVL.